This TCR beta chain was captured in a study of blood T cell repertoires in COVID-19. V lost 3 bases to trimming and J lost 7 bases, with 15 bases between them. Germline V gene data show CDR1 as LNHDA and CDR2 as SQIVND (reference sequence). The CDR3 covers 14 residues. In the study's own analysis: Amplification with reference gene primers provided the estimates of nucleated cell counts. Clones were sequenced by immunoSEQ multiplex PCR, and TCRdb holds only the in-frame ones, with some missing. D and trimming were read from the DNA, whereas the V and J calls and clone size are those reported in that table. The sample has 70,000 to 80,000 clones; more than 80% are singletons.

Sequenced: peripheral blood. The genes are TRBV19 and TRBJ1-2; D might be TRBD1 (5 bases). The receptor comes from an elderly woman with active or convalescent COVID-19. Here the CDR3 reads CASSIIAGSGGYTF. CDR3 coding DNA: TGTGCCAGTAGTATTATCGCAGGGTCGGGTGGCTACACCTTC.